One T cell receptor (beta chain) is described in this entry. Original processing methods: Quantification of nucleated cells was approximated via reference gene primer amplification. The protocol was immunoSEQ multiplex PCR, while the TCRdb copy is restricted to in-frame clones and leaves out a portion. V, J and clone size are taken as reported in that table, and D and trimming were inferred from the DNA itself. The top ten clones hold around 8.3% of a sample with around 57,000 clones, 75% to 90% of them seen once. These data belong to a study of blood T cell repertoires in COVID-19. Study overall: The cDNA or gDNA used as material had been derived from T cells, B-cell-depleted T cells, or PBMCs.

The CDR3 is made up of 17 amino acids. Sequencing was performed on peripheral blood. The receptor was derived from a human donor with active COVID-19. The donor label of this sample is uncertain. The chain employs TRBV21-1 and TRBJ2-1; the table names TRBD1, a call not compared with the DNA. TRBV21-1 is marked as a pseudogene. The CDR3 nucleotides are TGTGCCAGCAGCAGTGGGACAGGCGTTCTCGGCGGGAATGAGCAGTTCTTC. Amino acid sequence: CASSSGTGVLGGNEQFF.